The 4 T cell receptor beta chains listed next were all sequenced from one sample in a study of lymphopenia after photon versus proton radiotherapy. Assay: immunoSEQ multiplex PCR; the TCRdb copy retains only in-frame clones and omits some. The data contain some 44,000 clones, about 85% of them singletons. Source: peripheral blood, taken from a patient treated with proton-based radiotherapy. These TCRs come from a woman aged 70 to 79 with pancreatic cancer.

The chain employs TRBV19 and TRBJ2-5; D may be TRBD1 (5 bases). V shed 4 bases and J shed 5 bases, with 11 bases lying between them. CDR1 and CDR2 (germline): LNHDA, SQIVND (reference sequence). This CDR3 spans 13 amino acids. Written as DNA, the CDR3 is TGTGCCAGTAGTAACGACAGTGGCGAGACCCAGTACTTC. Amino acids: CASSNDSGETQYF. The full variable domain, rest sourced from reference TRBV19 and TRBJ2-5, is DGGITQSPKYLFRKEGQNVTLSCEQNLNHDAMYWYRQDPGQGLRLIYYSQIVNDFQKGDIAEGYSVSREKKESFPLTVTSAQKNPTAFYLCASSNDSGETQYFGPGTRLLVL.

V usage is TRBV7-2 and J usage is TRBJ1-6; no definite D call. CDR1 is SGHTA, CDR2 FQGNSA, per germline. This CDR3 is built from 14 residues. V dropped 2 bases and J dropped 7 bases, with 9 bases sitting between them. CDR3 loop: CASSLMFDNSPLHF. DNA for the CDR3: TGTGCCAGCAGCTTAATGTTCGACAATTCACCCCTCCACTTT.

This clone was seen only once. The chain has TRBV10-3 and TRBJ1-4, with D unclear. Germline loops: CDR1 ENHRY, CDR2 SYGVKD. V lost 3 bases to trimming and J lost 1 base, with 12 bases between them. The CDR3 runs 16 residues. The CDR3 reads CAISDDSGKTNEKLFF. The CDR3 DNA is TGTGCCATCAGTGACGACTCGGGGAAAACTAATGAAAAACTGTTTTTT.

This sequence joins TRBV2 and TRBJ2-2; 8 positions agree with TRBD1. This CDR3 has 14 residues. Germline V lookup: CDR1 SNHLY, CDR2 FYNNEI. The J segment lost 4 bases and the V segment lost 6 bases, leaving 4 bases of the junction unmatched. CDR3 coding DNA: TGTGCCAGCAGAGGACAGGGAAGCACCGGGGAGCTGTTTTTT. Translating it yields CASRGQGSTGELFF.